The rows below give T cell receptor beta chains drawn from one sample of a study of T cells in Graves' hyperthyroidism and ophthalmopathy. TCRdb re-called the multiplex PCR reads with MiXCR, one entry per CDR3 protein. The sample contains approximately 490,000 distinct CDR3 sequences, approximately 22% of which appear only once. Source material: blood. Receptors originate from a woman between 65 and 79 years old with Graves' ophthalmopathy. CDR3s include the opening cysteine and the closing phenylalanine or tryptophan. D genes are given only for firm matches. Only part of the rows carry a size: once, few, many, or a class if the clone is expanded.

v_gene: TRBV24-1; j_gene: TRBJ2-2; abundance: NA; d_gene: NA; CDR3aa: CATQTVTGELFF; CDR3nt: TGTGCCACTCAGACGGTTACCGGGGAGCTGTTTTTT
v_gene: TRBV3-1; j_gene: TRBJ2-1; abundance: few; d_gene: TRBD2; CDR3aa: CASSQDFRVAGGSYNEQFF; CDR3nt: TGTGCCAGCAGCCAAGATTTTAGGGTAGCGGGAGGCTCCTACAATGAGCAGTTCTTC
v_gene: TRBV20-1; j_gene: TRBJ1-4; abundance: NA; d_gene: NA; CDR3aa: CSAREVGGGDEKLFF; CDR3nt: TGCAGTGCTAGAGAGGTGGGAGGCGGCGATGAAAAACTGTTTTTT
v_gene: TRBV5-1; j_gene: TRBJ2-1; abundance: NA; d_gene: TRBD2; CDR3aa: CASSSTLAGFDNEQFF; CDR3nt: TGCGCCAGCAGCTCCACCTTAGCGGGATTCGACAATGAGCAGTTCTTC
v_gene: TRBV20-1; j_gene: TRBJ2-5; abundance: many; d_gene: TRBD2; CDR3aa: CSAVAGTQETQYF; CDR3nt: TGCAGTGCAGTAGCGGGAACACAAGAGACCCAGTACTTC
v_gene: TRBV6-2/TRBV6-3; j_gene: TRBJ2-7; abundance: NA; d_gene: NA; CDR3aa: CASSPIKSSYEQYF; CDR3nt: TGTGCCAGCAGTCCTATTAAGTCTTCCTACGAGCAGTACTTC
v_gene: TRBV15; j_gene: TRBJ2-2; abundance: few; d_gene: TRBD2; CDR3aa: CATSRGRGGRRAGELFF; CDR3nt: TGTGCCACCAGCAGGGGCCGGGGCGGGAGGAGGGCCGGGGAGCTGTTTTTT
v_gene: TRBV4-2; j_gene: TRBJ1-1; abundance: NA; d_gene: TRBD1; CDR3aa: CASSQDWGQLAFF; CDR3nt: TGTGCCAGCAGCCAAGATTGGGGACAGTTAGCTTTCTTT
v_gene: TRBV30; j_gene: TRBJ2-2; abundance: NA; d_gene: NA; CDR3aa: CAWAVSGELFF; CDR3nt: TGTGCCTGGGCGGTTAGCGGGGAGCTGTTTTTT
v_gene: TRBV28; j_gene: TRBJ1-2; abundance: few; d_gene: TRBD1; CDR3aa: CASSGPGQSNYGYTF; CDR3nt: TGTGCCAGCAGTGGCCCGGGACAGTCTAACTATGGCTACACCTTC
v_gene: TRBV6-1; j_gene: TRBJ1-1; abundance: many; d_gene: NA; CDR3aa: CASSSRGGRVNTEAFF; CDR3nt: TGTGCCAGCAGCTCCCGAGGGGGGCGCGTGAACACTGAAGCTTTCTTT
v_gene: TRBV2; j_gene: TRBJ2-7; abundance: NA; d_gene: TRBD2; CDR3aa: CAGKRLAGGPGEQYF; CDR3nt: TGTGCCGGAAAACGACTAGCGGGAGGGCCCGGGGAGCAGTACTTC
v_gene: TRBV28; j_gene: TRBJ1-3; abundance: NA; d_gene: NA; CDR3aa: CASSQQAGASGNTIYF; CDR3nt: TGTGCCAGCAGCCAACAAGCGGGGGCCTCTGGAAACACCATATATTTT
v_gene: TRBV7-6; j_gene: TRBJ2-5; abundance: few; d_gene: NA; CDR3aa: CASTLRLREETQYF; CDR3nt: TGTGCCAGCACCCTTCGGTTGAGAGAAGAGACCCAGTACTTC
v_gene: TRBV24-1; j_gene: TRBJ2-1; abundance: few; d_gene: TRBD2; CDR3aa: CATSDSTRGGRGNEQFF; CDR3nt: TGTGCCACCAGTGATTCTACAAGGGGCGGGAGAGGTAATGAGCAGTTCTTC
v_gene: TRBV5-1; j_gene: TRBJ2-1; abundance: NA; d_gene: TRBD2; CDR3aa: CASSSWVAGGDEQFF; CDR3nt: TGCGCCAGCAGCTCCTGGGTAGCGGGAGGTGATGAGCAGTTCTTC
v_gene: TRBV2; j_gene: TRBJ2-7; abundance: NA; d_gene: TRBD1; CDR3aa: CASSEARGSGSSYEQYF; CDR3nt: TGTGCCAGCAGTGAAGCCAGGGGGTCAGGGAGCTCCTACGAGCAGTACTTC
v_gene: TRBV24-1; j_gene: TRBJ2-3; abundance: once; d_gene: TRBD1; CDR3aa: CATKGRGSSDTQYF; CDR3nt: TGTGCCACCAAGGGCAGGGGGTCCTCAGATACGCAGTATTTT
v_gene: TRBV27; j_gene: TRBJ2-4; abundance: NA; d_gene: NA; CDR3aa: CATQTATLAKNIQYF; CDR3nt: TGTGCCACCCAAACAGCAACGCTAGCCAAAAACATTCAGTACTTC
v_gene: TRBV11-2; j_gene: TRBJ2-7; abundance: few; d_gene: NA; CDR3aa: CASSSQGLGQYF; CDR3nt: TGTGCCAGCAGCTCCCAAGGGTTAGGGCAGTACTTC
v_gene: TRBV5-1; j_gene: TRBJ2-5; abundance: few; d_gene: NA; CDR3aa: CASSGGDIQETQYF; CDR3nt: TGCGCCAGCAGCGGGGGAGATATACAAGAGACCCAGTACTTC
v_gene: TRBV6-1; j_gene: TRBJ2-7; abundance: NA; d_gene: NA; CDR3aa: CASRPGETYEQYF; CDR3nt: TGTGCCAGCAGGCCAGGGGAAACCTACGAGCAGTACTTC
v_gene: TRBV7-2; j_gene: TRBJ1-6; abundance: many; d_gene: NA; CDR3aa: CASSGRGADSPLHF; CDR3nt: TGTGCCAGCAGCGGGAGGGGGGCGGATTCACCCCTCCACTTT
v_gene: TRBV27; j_gene: TRBJ2-1; abundance: many; d_gene: TRBD2; CDR3aa: CASSLSRGDYHSSYNEQFF; CDR3nt: TGTGCCAGCAGTTTATCGCGGGGGGACTACCATAGCTCCTACAATGAGCAGTTCTTC
v_gene: TRBV14; j_gene: TRBJ2-6; abundance: once; d_gene: NA; CDR3aa: CASSQDTYSGANVLTF; CDR3nt: TGTGCCAGCAGCCAGGATACATACTCTGGGGCCAACGTCCTGACTTTC
v_gene: TRBV20-1; j_gene: TRBJ1-1; abundance: many; d_gene: NA; CDR3aa: CSAVRQRNTEAFF; CDR3nt: TGCAGTGCTGTTCGACAGAGGAACACTGAAGCTTTCTTT
v_gene: TRBV12-3/TRBV12-4; j_gene: TRBJ2-6; abundance: few; d_gene: NA; CDR3aa: CASWRPGSGANVLTF; CDR3nt: TGTGCCAGCTGGAGACCCGGCTCTGGGGCCAACGTCCTGACTTTC
v_gene: TRBV3-1; j_gene: TRBJ2-2; abundance: few; d_gene: NA; CDR3aa: CASSPALGRNTGELFF; CDR3nt: TGTGCCAGCAGCCCAGCCTTGGGACGGAACACCGGGGAGCTGTTTTTT
v_gene: TRBV11-2; j_gene: TRBJ1-1; abundance: many; d_gene: NA; CDR3aa: CASSINTEAFF; CDR3nt: TGTGCCAGCAGCATTAACACTGAAGCTTTCTTT
v_gene: TRBV12-5; j_gene: TRBJ2-3; abundance: few; d_gene: TRBD2; CDR3aa: CASGSSPLAGEHTQYF; CDR3nt: TGTGCTAGTGGTTCATCTCCACTAGCGGGAGAACATACGCAGTATTTT
v_gene: TRBV5-1; j_gene: TRBJ2-1; abundance: few; d_gene: TRBD2; CDR3aa: CASSLGTSGMVGEQFF; CDR3nt: TGCGCCAGCAGCTTGGGGACTAGCGGGATGGTTGGTGAGCAGTTCTTC
v_gene: TRBV10-3; j_gene: TRBJ2-3; abundance: few; d_gene: NA; CDR3aa: CAISEYTDTQYF; CDR3nt: TGTGCCATCAGTGAGTATACAGATACGCAGTATTTT
v_gene: TRBV11-2; j_gene: TRBJ2-2; abundance: few; d_gene: NA; CDR3aa: CASSRPSGANTGELFF; CDR3nt: TGTGCCAGCAGCCGGCCCTCAGGGGCGAACACCGGGGAGCTGTTTTTT
v_gene: TRBV20-1; j_gene: TRBJ2-1; abundance: few; d_gene: NA; CDR3aa: CSAELDAGPNEQFF; CDR3nt: TGCAGTGCTGAACTCGATGCGGGTCCAAATGAGCAGTTCTTC
v_gene: TRBV6-1; j_gene: TRBJ2-7; abundance: NA; d_gene: NA; CDR3aa: CASRQGPEQYF; CDR3nt: TGTGCCAGCAGACAGGGACCCGAGCAGTACTTC
v_gene: TRBV7-2; j_gene: TRBJ2-1; abundance: few; d_gene: NA; CDR3aa: CASSLALRRGGRGANEQFF; CDR3nt: TGTGCCAGCAGCTTAGCGCTCCGGAGAGGGGGTCGGGGTGCCAATGAGCAGTTCTTC
v_gene: TRBV19; j_gene: TRBJ2-3; abundance: NA; d_gene: TRBD1; CDR3aa: CASSRPRETGEVSDTQYF; CDR3nt: TGTGCCAGTAGTCGCCCCCGCGAGACAGGGGAGGTCTCAGATACGCAGTATTTT
v_gene: TRBV20-1; j_gene: TRBJ1-1; abundance: few; d_gene: TRBD1; CDR3aa: CSARARGTNTEAFF; CDR3nt: TGCAGTGCTAGGGCCAGGGGGACGAACACTGAAGCTTTCTTT
v_gene: TRBV6-5; j_gene: TRBJ2-7; abundance: NA; d_gene: NA; CDR3aa: CASSSTGAGEQYF; CDR3nt: TGTGCCAGCAGTTCCACGGGGGCCGGCGAGCAGTACTTC
v_gene: TRBV3-1; j_gene: TRBJ2-3; abundance: many; d_gene: NA; CDR3aa: CASSHDLSTDTQYF; CDR3nt: TGTGCCAGCAGCCATGACCTTAGCACAGATACGCAGTATTTT
v_gene: TRBV12-3/TRBV12-4; j_gene: TRBJ2-7; abundance: NA; d_gene: NA; CDR3aa: CASSSSPNEQYF; CDR3nt: TGTGCCAGCAGTTCCAGCCCCAACGAGCAGTACTTC
v_gene: TRBV6-5; j_gene: TRBJ1-1; abundance: few; d_gene: NA; CDR3aa: CASSYSPTDTEAFF; CDR3nt: TGTGCCAGCAGTTACTCCCCGACAGACACTGAAGCTTTCTTT
v_gene: TRBV2; j_gene: TRBJ1-6; abundance: many; d_gene: NA; CDR3aa: CASSDGGQFVSSPLHF; CDR3nt: TGTGCCAGCAGTGATGGAGGACAGTTCGTGTCCTCACCCCTCCACTTT
v_gene: TRBV7-2; j_gene: TRBJ2-5; abundance: many; d_gene: TRBD1; CDR3aa: CASSLLGQGASETQYF; CDR3nt: TGTGCCAGCAGCCTTCTCGGACAGGGGGCGAGTGAGACCCAGTACTTC
v_gene: TRBV28; j_gene: TRBJ2-3; abundance: many; d_gene: TRBD1; CDR3aa: CASSPSRGRGTDTQYF; CDR3nt: TGTGCCAGCAGCCCAAGCAGGGGGAGAGGTACAGATACGCAGTATTTT
v_gene: TRBV4-2; j_gene: TRBJ2-3; abundance: few; d_gene: NA; CDR3aa: CASSLGRSPDTQYF; CDR3nt: TGTGCCAGCAGCCTAGGTCGGAGCCCAGATACGCAGTATTTT
v_gene: TRBV7-3; j_gene: TRBJ2-7; abundance: many; d_gene: NA; CDR3aa: CASSNNRDEQYF; CDR3nt: TGTGCCAGCAGCAACAACCGGGACGAGCAGTACTTC
v_gene: TRBV5-1; j_gene: TRBJ1-6; abundance: many; d_gene: NA; CDR3aa: CASSLEGPNYSPLHF; CDR3nt: TGCGCCAGCAGCTTGGAGGGGCCCAACTATTCACCCCTCCACTTT
v_gene: TRBV30; j_gene: TRBJ1-1; abundance: few; d_gene: NA; CDR3aa: CAWSVKQGPEAFF; CDR3nt: TGTGCCTGGAGTGTTAAGCAGGGGCCAGAAGCTTTCTTT
v_gene: TRBV5-1; j_gene: TRBJ2-2; abundance: NA; d_gene: NA; CDR3aa: CASSLEPGPGELFF; CDR3nt: TGCGCCAGCAGCTTGGAACCGGGCCCCGGGGAGCTGTTTTTT
v_gene: TRBV19; j_gene: TRBJ2-7; abundance: NA; d_gene: TRBD1; CDR3aa: CASSIRTGSYEQYF; CDR3nt: TGTGCCAGTAGTATACGGACAGGGAGTTACGAGCAGTACTTC
v_gene: TRBV9; j_gene: TRBJ2-1; abundance: few; d_gene: NA; CDR3aa: CASSSRRAAYNEQFF; CDR3nt: TGTGCCAGCAGCTCTCGGCGGGCCGCGTACAATGAGCAGTTCTTC
v_gene: TRBV6-1; j_gene: TRBJ2-6; abundance: NA; d_gene: NA; CDR3aa: CASSAIVGANVLTF; CDR3nt: TGTGCCAGCAGCGCAATCGTTGGGGCCAACGTCCTGACTTTC
v_gene: TRBV4-1; j_gene: TRBJ2-1; abundance: few; d_gene: TRBD2; CDR3aa: CASSPPGLAGRQSYNEQFF; CDR3nt: TGCGCCAGCAGCCCGCCGGGACTAGCGGGACGTCAATCCTACAATGAGCAGTTCTTC